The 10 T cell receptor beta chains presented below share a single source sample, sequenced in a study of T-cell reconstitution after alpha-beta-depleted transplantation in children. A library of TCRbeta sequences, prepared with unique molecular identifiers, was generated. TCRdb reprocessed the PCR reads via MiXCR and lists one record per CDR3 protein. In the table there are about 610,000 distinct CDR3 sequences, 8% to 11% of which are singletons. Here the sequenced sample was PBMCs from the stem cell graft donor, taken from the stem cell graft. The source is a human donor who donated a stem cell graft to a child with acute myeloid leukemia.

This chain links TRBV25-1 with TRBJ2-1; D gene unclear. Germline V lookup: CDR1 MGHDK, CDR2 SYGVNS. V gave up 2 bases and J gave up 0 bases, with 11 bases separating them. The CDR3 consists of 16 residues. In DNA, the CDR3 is TGTGCCAGCAGTGAAGGGCGGCGGTTCTCCTACAATGAGCAGTTCTTC. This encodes CASSEGRRFSYNEQFF.

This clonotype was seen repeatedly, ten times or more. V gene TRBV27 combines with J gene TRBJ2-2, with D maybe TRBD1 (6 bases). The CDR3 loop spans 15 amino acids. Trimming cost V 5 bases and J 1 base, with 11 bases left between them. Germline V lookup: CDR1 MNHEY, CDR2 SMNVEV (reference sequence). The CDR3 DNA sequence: TGTGCCAGCAGTCCCCAACAGGGGAACACCGGGGAGCTGTTTTTT. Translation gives CASSPQQGNTGELFF.

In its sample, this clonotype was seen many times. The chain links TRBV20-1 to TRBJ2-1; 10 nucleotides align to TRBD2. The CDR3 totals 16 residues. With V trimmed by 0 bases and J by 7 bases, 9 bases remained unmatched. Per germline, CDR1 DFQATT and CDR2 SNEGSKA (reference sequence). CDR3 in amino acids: CSARDRLAGVSNEQFF. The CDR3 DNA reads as TGCAGTGCTAGAGATCGGCTAGCGGGAGTCTCAAATGAGCAGTTCTTC.

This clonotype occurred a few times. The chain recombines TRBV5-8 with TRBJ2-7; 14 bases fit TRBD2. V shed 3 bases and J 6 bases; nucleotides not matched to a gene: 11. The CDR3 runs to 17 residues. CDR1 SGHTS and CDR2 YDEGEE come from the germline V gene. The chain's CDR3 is CASSSHPGLAGGSEQYF. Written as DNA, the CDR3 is TGTGCCAGCAGCTCCCACCCCGGACTAGCGGGAGGAAGCGAGCAGTACTTC.

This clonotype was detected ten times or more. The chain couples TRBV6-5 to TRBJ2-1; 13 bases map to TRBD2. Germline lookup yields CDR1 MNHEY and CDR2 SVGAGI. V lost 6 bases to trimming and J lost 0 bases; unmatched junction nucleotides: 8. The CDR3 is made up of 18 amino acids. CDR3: CASRTGTSGVSSYNEQFF. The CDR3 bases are TGTGCCAGCAGGACCGGGACTAGCGGGGTTAGCTCCTACAATGAGCAGTTCTTC.

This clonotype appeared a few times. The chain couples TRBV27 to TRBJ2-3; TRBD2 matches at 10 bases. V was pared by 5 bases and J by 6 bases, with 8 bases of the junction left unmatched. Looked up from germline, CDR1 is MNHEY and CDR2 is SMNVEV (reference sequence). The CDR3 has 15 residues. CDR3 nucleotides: TGTGCCAGCAGTCCGTCTAGCGGGAGATGGGATACGCAGTATTTT. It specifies CASSPSSGRWDTQYF.

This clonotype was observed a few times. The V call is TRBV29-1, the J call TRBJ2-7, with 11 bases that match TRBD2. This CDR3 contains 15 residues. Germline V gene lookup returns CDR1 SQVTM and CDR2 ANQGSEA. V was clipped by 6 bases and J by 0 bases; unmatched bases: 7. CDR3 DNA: TGCAGCGTGACCGGACTAGCGGGCCACTCCTACGAGCAGTACTTC. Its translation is CSVTGLAGHSYEQYF.

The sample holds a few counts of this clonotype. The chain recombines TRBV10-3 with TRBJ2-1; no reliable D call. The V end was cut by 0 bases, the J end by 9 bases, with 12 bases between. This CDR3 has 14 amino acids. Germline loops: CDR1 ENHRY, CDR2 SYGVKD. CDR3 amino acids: CAISESYSYSEQFF. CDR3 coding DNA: TGTGCCATCAGTGAGTCTTACTCCTATTCTGAGCAGTTCTTC.

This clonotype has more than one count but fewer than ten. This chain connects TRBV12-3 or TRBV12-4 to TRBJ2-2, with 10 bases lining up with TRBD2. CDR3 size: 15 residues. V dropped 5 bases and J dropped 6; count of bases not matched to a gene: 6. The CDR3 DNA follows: TGTGCCAGCAGTCATCTAGCGGGAGTCGCCGGGGAGCTGTTTTTT. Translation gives CASSHLAGVAGELFF.

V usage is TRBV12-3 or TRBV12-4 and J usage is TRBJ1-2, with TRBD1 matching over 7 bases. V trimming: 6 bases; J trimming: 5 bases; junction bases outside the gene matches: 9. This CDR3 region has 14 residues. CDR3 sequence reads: CASSRQGSEYGYTF. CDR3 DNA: TGTGCCAGCAGCCGACAGGGTTCGGAATATGGCTACACCTTC.